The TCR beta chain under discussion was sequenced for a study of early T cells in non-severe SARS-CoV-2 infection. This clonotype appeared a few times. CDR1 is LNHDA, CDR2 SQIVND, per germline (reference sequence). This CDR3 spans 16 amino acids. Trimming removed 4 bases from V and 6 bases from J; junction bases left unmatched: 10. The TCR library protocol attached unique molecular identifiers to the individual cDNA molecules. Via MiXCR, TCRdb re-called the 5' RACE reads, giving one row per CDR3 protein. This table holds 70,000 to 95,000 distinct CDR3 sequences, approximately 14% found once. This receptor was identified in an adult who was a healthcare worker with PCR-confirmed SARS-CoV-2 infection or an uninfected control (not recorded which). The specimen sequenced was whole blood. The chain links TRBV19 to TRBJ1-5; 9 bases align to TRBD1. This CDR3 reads CASSSAGQGGTQPQHF. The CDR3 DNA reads TGTGCCAGTAGTAGCGCGGGACAGGGTGGTACTCAGCCCCAGCATTTT.